The sequence of this TCR beta chain was determined in a study of OX40 agonist ivuxolimab in advanced cancers. As regards this clone: Its target is unknown.

Points from the study as a whole: Patients who responded partially at 0.1-3.0 mg/kg showed clonal expansion ranking among the lowest.

Generated by immunoSEQ multiplex PCR, the TCRdb table keeps only in-frame clones and is missing some. The top ten clones hold roughly 17% of a sample with tens of thousands of clones, 80% to 90% of them seen once. The V end was cut by 1 base, the J end by 12 bases, with 13 bases between. The CDR3 totals 14 residues. Germline V gene data show CDR1 as SEHNR and CDR2 as FQNEAQ (reference sequence). The receptor was isolated from an adult with an advanced solid tumor such as melanoma, head and neck, liver or kidney cancer. The chain carries TRBV7-9 and TRBJ1-6; tentatively, D is TRBD1 (6 bases). The sequencing used CD4+ or CD8+ T cells sorted from blood, collected in a trial of the OX40 agonist ivuxolimab. The CDR3 DNA sequence: TGTGCCAGCAGCTTAGGGGGGCAGGTCCGACCCCTCCACTTT. Its translation is CASSLGGQVRPLHF.